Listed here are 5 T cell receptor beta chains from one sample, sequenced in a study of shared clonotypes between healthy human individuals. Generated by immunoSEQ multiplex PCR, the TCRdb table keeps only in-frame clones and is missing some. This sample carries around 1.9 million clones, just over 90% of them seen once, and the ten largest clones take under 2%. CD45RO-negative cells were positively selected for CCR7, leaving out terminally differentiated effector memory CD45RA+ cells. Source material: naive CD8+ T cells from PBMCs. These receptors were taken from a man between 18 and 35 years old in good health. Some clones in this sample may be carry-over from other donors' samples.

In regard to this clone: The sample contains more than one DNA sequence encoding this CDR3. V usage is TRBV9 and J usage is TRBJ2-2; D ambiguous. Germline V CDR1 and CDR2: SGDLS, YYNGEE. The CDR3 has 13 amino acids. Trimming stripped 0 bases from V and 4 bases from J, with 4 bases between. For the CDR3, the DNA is TGTGCCAGCAGCGTAGTAACCACCGGGGAGCTGTTTTTT. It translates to CASSVVTTGELFF.

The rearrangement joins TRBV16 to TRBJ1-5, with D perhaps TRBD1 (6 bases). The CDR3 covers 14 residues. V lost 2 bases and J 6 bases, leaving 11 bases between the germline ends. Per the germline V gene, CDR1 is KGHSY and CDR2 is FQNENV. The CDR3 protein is CASSQGAGAQPQHF. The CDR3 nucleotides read TGTGCCAGCAGCCAAGGGGCAGGGGCTCAGCCCCAGCATTTT.

For the CDR3, the DNA is TGTGCCAGCAGCGTTAGCGGGAGGGGTGCAGATACGCAGTATTTT. Translated, it gives CASSVSGRGADTQYF. This chain links TRBV9 with TRBJ2-3; TRBD2 matches at 11 bases. Germline V gene sequence: CDR1 SGDLS, CDR2 YYNGEE. This CDR3 comprises 15 residues. The V gene end was trimmed by 2 bases and the J gene end by 4 bases; junction bases not matched to a gene: 3. The whole variable domain, filled in from reference TRBV9 and TRBJ2-3, reads DSGVTQTPKHLITATGQRVTLRCSPRSGDLSVYWYQQSLDQGLQFLIQYYNGEERAKGNILERFSAQQFPDLHSELNLSSLELGDSALYFCASSVSGRGADTQYFGPGTRLTVL.

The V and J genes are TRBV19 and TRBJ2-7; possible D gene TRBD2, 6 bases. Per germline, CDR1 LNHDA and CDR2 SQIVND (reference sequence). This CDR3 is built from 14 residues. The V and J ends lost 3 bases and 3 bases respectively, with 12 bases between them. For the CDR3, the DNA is TGTGCCAGTAGTATCGGCGGGAACGGCTACGAGCAGTACTTC. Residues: CASSIGGNGYEQYF.

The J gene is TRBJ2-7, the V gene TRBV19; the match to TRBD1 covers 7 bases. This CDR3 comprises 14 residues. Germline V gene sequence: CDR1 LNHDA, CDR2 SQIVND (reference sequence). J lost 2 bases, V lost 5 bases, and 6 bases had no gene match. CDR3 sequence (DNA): TGTGCCAGTAGTTCGGACAGGAGACCCTACGAGCAGTACTTC. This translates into CASSSDRRPYEQYF.